This T cell receptor beta chain stems from a study of response to subunit inactivated influenza vaccine. Details on this clonotype: Antigen unknown.

TCRdb fed the RT-PCR reads into MiXCR, producing one record per CDR3 protein. The repertoire includes hundreds of thousands of distinct CDR3 sequences, around a sixth of them detected once, and approximately 10% sits in the top ten. Findings and limits, study-wide: There was a suggestion from the authors that each seasonal influenza vaccination recruits few new T cells.

In germline, CDR1 is SQVTM, CDR2 ANQGSEA. CDR3 size: 15 residues. Between the trimmed V and J ends, which lost 6 bases and 7 bases, there was a span of 21 bases. The receptor comes from a man aged 50 to 59 who received an inactivated influenza vaccine. The chain recombines TRBV29-1 with TRBJ2-2; D might be TRBD2 (5 bases). The sequenced sample was PBMCs from blood, obtained roughly 13 days after vaccination. This chain's CDR3 is CSVDVGRRGIGELFF. In DNA, the CDR3 is TGCAGCGTAGACGTGGGTCGTCGGGGAATCGGGGAGCTGTTTTTT.